This TCR beta chain is from a study of blood T cells in healthy people across ages. Primed by a sample-barcoded 5' primer and a J-beta primer mix, a second PCR proceeded for about 7 to 11 cycles. A single record per CDR3 protein comes from TCRdb applying MiXCR to the 5' RACE reads. The sample records roughly 1,100,000 distinct CDR3 sequences, about 23% being singletons. CDR1 SGHRS and CDR2 YFSETQ come from the germline V gene. CDR3 size: 16 residues. Trimming took 4 bases from V and 4 from J, leaving 20 bases between them. This clonotype was seen only once. Separately, the same data were catalogued under a study of T cells of mothers and their children.

The TCR comes from a girl aged 2-10 years in good health. V and J are TRBV5-1 and TRBJ1-2, with D unresolved. The sequenced sample was blood. The CDR3 here is CASSESPTPLLYGYTF. As DNA, the CDR3 is TGCGCCAGCAGCGAGTCCCCGACACCGCTTCTCTATGGCTACACCTTC. The full variable domain, its missing parts supplied by reference TRBV5-1 and TRBJ1-2, is KAGVTQTPRYLIKTRGQQVTLSCSPISGHRSVSWYQQTPGQGLQFLFEYFSETQRNKGNFPGRFSGRQFSNSRSEMNVSTLELGDSALYLCASSESPTPLLYGYTFGSGTRLTVV.